These 30 T cell receptor beta chains were sequenced from one sample in a study of glioma-infiltrating T cells after dendritic cell vaccination. This table comes from immunoSEQ multiplex PCR, and its TCRdb copy is limited to in-frame clones, with some not included. The sample carries tens of thousands of clones, under 90% recorded once. Time point: after dendritic cell vaccination, including at tumor progression/relapse. This specimen consisted of blood, obtained after dendritic cell vaccination. The receptors were sampled from a human donor with glioblastoma.

The genes are TRBV2 and TRBJ2-1, with 9 bases matching TRBD2. The V gene end was trimmed by 7 bases and the J gene end by 5 bases; junction bases not matched to a gene: 6. Germline CDR1 reads SNHLY; CDR2 reads FYNNEI. This CDR3 comprises 14 residues. CDR3 region: CASTVAGADNEQFF. CDR3 sequence (DNA): TGTGCCAGCACCGTAGCGGGGGCCGACAATGAGCAGTTCTTC.

The chain has TRBV9 and TRBJ2-3; 8 bases are shared with TRBD2. With V trimmed by 1 base and J by 5 bases, 3 bases remained unmatched. Looked up from germline, CDR1 is SGDLS and CDR2 is YYNGEE. The CDR3 contains 14 residues. For the CDR3, the DNA is TGTGCCAGCAGCGTAAGGAGCGGGGGAGATACGCAGTATTTT. Translating it yields CASSVRSGGDTQYF.

The chain uses TRBV30 and TRBJ1-3, with 8 bases aligning to TRBD1. Trimming at V came to 7 bases and at J to 4 bases, leaving 9 bases not matched to a gene. Germline V CDR1 and CDR2: GTSNPN, SVGIG (reference sequence). This CDR3 spans 14 amino acids. CDR3 amino acids: CAYIVRDRGNTIYF. CDR3 coding DNA: TGTGCCTACATCGTCCGGGACAGGGGAAACACCATATATTTT.

The V gene is TRBV6-5, the J gene TRBJ2-2; D is ambiguous. The V and J ends lost 0 bases and 2 bases respectively, with 7 bases between them. CDR3 length: 15 residues. Germline CDR1 reads MNHEY; CDR2 reads SVGAGI. The CDR3 region is CASSYSISNTGELFF. CDR3 nucleotides: TGTGCCAGCAGTTACTCCATTAGCAACACCGGGGAGCTGTTTTTT.

The CDR3 region is CASSFSPGQGFTLHF. The CDR3 DNA reads as TGTGCCAGCAGCTTTTCCCCGGGACAGGGCTTCACCCTCCACTTT. The gene calls are TRBV7-8 and TRBJ1-6, with TRBD1 matching 9 bases. CDR1 and CDR2 from the germline V gene are SGHVS and FQNEAQ. The trim removed 3 bases at V and 14 bases at J, leaving 11 bases unmatched. This CDR3 comprises 15 residues.

The chain joins TRBV9 to TRBJ2-1; 11 bases agree with TRBD2. Germline V gene lookup returns CDR1 SGDLS and CDR2 YYNGEE. Unmatched junction bases numbered 0, after V lost 0 bases and J lost 4 bases. The CDR3 consists of 15 residues. The CDR3 spells CASSVGTSGYNEQFF. CDR3 bases: TGTGCCAGCAGCGTAGGGACTAGCGGGTACAATGAGCAGTTCTTC.

This chain connects TRBV15 to TRBJ2-5; TRBD2 matches 10 bases. Trimming at V came to 0 bases and at J to 2 bases, leaving 3 bases not matched to a gene. The CDR3 consists of 16 residues. Germline loops: CDR1 LNHNV, CDR2 YYDKDF (reference sequence). The CDR3 coding sequence is TGTGCCACCAGCAGAGAGGGAGCGGGGGGGCAAGAGACCCAGTACTTC. Translated, it gives CATSREGAGGQETQYF.

This clone appeared a single time. The chain links TRBV19 to TRBJ1-2; D is unclear. This CDR3 has 13 residues. V lost 0 bases and J 8 bases, leaving 10 bases between the germline ends. From germline, CDR1 is LNHDA and CDR2 SQIVND (reference sequence). CDR3 loop: CASSIDNTFGYTF. In DNA form, the CDR3 reads TGTGCCAGTAGTATAGATAACACGTTCGGCTACACCTTC.

The rearrangement uses TRBV6-1 and TRBJ1-2; no definite D call. CDR1 MNHNS and CDR2 SASEGT come from the germline V gene. This CDR3 comprises 16 residues. V lost 0 bases and J 4 bases, leaving 15 bases between the germline ends. CDR3 amino acids: CASSEAEAGRGYGYTF. The DNA of the CDR3 is TGTGCCAGCAGTGAAGCCGAGGCAGGACGGGGCTATGGCTACACCTTC.

The chain joins TRBV18 to TRBJ2-7; weak D call: TRBD1 (5 bases). The germline V and J ends were trimmed by 3 bases and 3 bases, with 6 bases remaining between them. CDR1 and CDR2 from the germline V gene are KGHSH and LQKENI. The CDR3 totals 12 residues. CDR3 DNA sequence: TGTGCCAGCTCACCGACAGACTACGAGCAGTACTTC. This codes for CASSPTDYEQYF. The full variable domain, in which reference TRBV18 and TRBJ2-7 provide the parts outside the CDR3, is NAGVMQNPRHLVRRRGQEARLRCSPMKGHSHVYWYRQLPEEGLKFMVYLQKENIIDESGMPKERFSAEFPKEGPSILRIQQVVRGDSAAYFCASSPTDYEQYFGPGTRLTVT.

The V call is TRBV19, the J call TRBJ2-7, with TRBD1 matching over 8 bases. The CDR3 sequence is 13 residues long. CDR1 and CDR2 (germline): LNHDA, SQIVND (reference sequence). V lost 8 bases to trimming and J lost 4 bases; unmatched junction nucleotides: 7. CDR3 bases: TGTGCCAGTGGACAGGGACGAGGGTACGAGCAGTACTTC. This encodes CASGQGRGYEQYF.

V is TRBV10-3 and J is TRBJ2-3; 8 bases agree with TRBD1. Germline lookup yields CDR1 ENHRY and CDR2 SYGVKD. J lost 4 bases, V lost 9 bases, and 6 bases had no gene match. The CDR3 is 13 residues long. The CDR3 loop reads CAIEDRAPDTQYF. As DNA, the CDR3 is TGTGCCATAGAGGACAGGGCTCCAGATACGCAGTATTTT.

This clone was counted a single time. The chain joins TRBV30 to TRBJ1-6, with 11 nucleotides matching TRBD1. Germline V gene lookup returns CDR1 GTSNPN and CDR2 SVGIG (reference sequence). J lost 1 base, V lost 4 bases, and 9 bases had no gene match. The CDR3 runs 18 residues. The CDR3 here is CAWNSGQGEFSYNSPLHF. CDR3 bases: TGTGCCTGGAATTCGGGACAGGGGGAATTTTCCTATAATTCACCCCTCCACTTT. Variable domain in full (rest from reference TRBV30 and TRBJ1-6): SQTIHQWPATLVQPVGSPLSLECTVEGTSNPNLYWYRQAAGRGLQLLFYSVGIGQISSEVPQNLSASRPQDRQFILSSKKLLLSDSGFYLCAWNSGQGEFSYNSPLHFGNGTRLTVT.

The V gene is TRBV5-1, the J gene TRBJ1-3, with D perhaps matching TRBD1 (6 bases). Trimming took off 4 bases at V and 4 bases at J, with 21 bases between the two ends. This CDR3 comprises 17 residues. CDR1 is SGHRS and CDR2 is YFSETQ in the germline V gene. The CDR3 sequence: CASSDHRVADKGNTIYF. Here the CDR3 DNA reads TGCGCCAGCAGCGATCACAGGGTCGCTGATAAGGGAAACACCATATATTTT.

The chain joins TRBV7-2 to TRBJ1-2; maybe TRBD1 (5 bases). CDR1 is SGHTA and CDR2 is FQGNSA in the germline V gene. V shed 7 bases and J shed 7 bases, with 22 bases lying between them. The length of the CDR3 is 15 residues. CDR3 bases: TGTGCCAGCAACTATAACCCGGGGGGGGTCGGTGGCTACACCTTC. Encoded protein: CASNYNPGGVGGYTF.

The rearrangement uses TRBV6-6 and TRBJ2-1; 9 nucleotides align to TRBD1. Germline-derived CDR1 and CDR2 are MNHNY and SVGAGI (reference sequence). J lost 9 bases, V lost 6 bases, and 15 bases had no gene match. The CDR3 extends over 16 amino acids. DNA of the CDR3: TGTGCCAGCAGCTCCATTCCGGGACAGGGAGGTATTGAGCAGTTCTTC. Translated: CASSSIPGQGGIEQFF.

The genes are TRBV18 and TRBJ2-7, with 8 bases that match TRBD1. The CDR3 covers 15 residues. Trimming took 5 bases from V and 3 from J; bases not matched to a gene: 9. CDR1 is KGHSH and CDR2 is LQKENI in the germline V gene. The chain's CDR3 is CASSTRQGLGYEQYF. The CDR3 nucleotides read TGTGCCAGCTCAACACGACAGGGGCTAGGCTACGAGCAGTACTTC.

Concerning this clone itself: Compared with germline, one end of the junction differs, possibly owing to a read error. The chain couples TRBV7-7 to TRBJ1-3, with D perhaps TRBD1 (6 bases). This CDR3 is built from 15 residues. CDR1 and CDR2 (germline): SSHAT, FNYEAQ (reference sequence). The CDR3 region is CASSLASGAGNTIYF. The CDR3 coding sequence is TGTGCTAGCAGCTTGGCCTCAGGGGCGGGAAACACCATATATTTT.

This chain links TRBV7-9 with TRBJ2-6, with D hard to call. The CDR3 spans 15 residues. Germline V gene sequence: CDR1 SEHNR, CDR2 FQNEAQ (reference sequence). The germline V and J ends were trimmed by 4 bases and 1 base, with 8 bases remaining between them. CDR3 bases: TGTGCCAGCAGCTGGCCGGGTTCTGGGGCCAACGTCCTGACTTTC. Amino acids: CASSWPGSGANVLTF.

The V gene is TRBV18, the J gene TRBJ1-4; D is perhaps TRBD1 (5 bases). Trimming took off 2 bases at V and 0 bases at J, with 10 bases between the two ends. Germline-derived CDR1 and CDR2 are KGHSH and LQKENI. The CDR3 covers 16 residues. In DNA form, the CDR3 reads TGTGCCAGCTCACCATCAGGGTATGCAACTAATGAAAAACTGTTTTTT. This sequence encodes CASSPSGYATNEKLFF.

This chain joins TRBV11-2 and TRBJ2-7, with unresolved D. Deletions cut 3 bases from V and 0 bases from J, with 12 bases between. Germline V gene sequence: CDR1 SGHAT, CDR2 FQNNGV. The CDR3 covers 15 residues. CDR3 residues: CASSLSRLSSYEQYF. Here the CDR3 DNA reads TGTGCCAGCAGCTTGAGCAGGCTGAGCTCCTACGAGCAGTACTTC.

The J gene is TRBJ2-3, the V gene TRBV25-1; 9 nucleotides align to TRBD2. Germline assignment: CDR1 MGHDK and CDR2 SYGVNS. The CDR3 extends over 17 amino acids. The trim removed 1 base at V and 2 bases at J, leaving 7 bases unmatched. CDR3 sequence: CASSESGGGVITDTQYF. The CDR3 DNA sequence: TGTGCCAGCAGTGAATCGGGCGGGGGGGTGATCACAGATACGCAGTATTTT.

The gene calls are TRBV5-4 and TRBJ2-7, with 8 bases lining up with TRBD2. This CDR3 has 17 amino acids. Germline CDR1 reads SGHNT; CDR2 reads YYREEE (reference sequence). The junction had 13 bases not matched to a gene; V was cut back by 3 bases and J by 2 bases. In DNA form, the CDR3 reads TGTGCCAGCAGCTCTACCAAAGGACTAGCAGGCACCTACGAGCAGTACTTC. Its translation is CASSSTKGLAGTYEQYF. The complete variable domain, with remaining parts taken from reference TRBV5-4 and TRBJ2-7, reads ETGVTQSPTHLIKTRGQQVTLRCSSQSGHNTVSWYQQALGQGPQFIFQYYREEENGRGNFPPRFSGLQFPNYSSELNVNALELDDSALYLCASSSTKGLAGTYEQYFGPGTRLTVT.

The chain joins TRBV5-4 to TRBJ1-2, with TRBD1 identical over 12 bases. The CDR3 is 15 amino acids. Germline assignment: CDR1 SGHNT and CDR2 YYREEE (reference sequence). With 3 bases clipped from V and 8 bases from J, the junction kept 8 bases outside the gene matches. The DNA for the CDR3 is TGTGCCAGCAGCTACCCCGGGACAGGGGGCGGGGGCTACACCTTC. This encodes CASSYPGTGGGGYTF.

The chain combines TRBV2 with TRBJ2-2, with D tentatively TRBD1 (5 bases). V dropped 7 bases and J dropped 3 bases, with 9 bases sitting between them. In germline, CDR1 is SNHLY, CDR2 FYNNEI. The CDR3 has 13 amino acids. The CDR3 loop reads CASTGQYTGELFF. CDR3 DNA: TGTGCCAGCACAGGACAATACACCGGGGAGCTGTTTTTT.

The chain has TRBV30 and TRBJ1-2, with no clear D. Germline assignment: CDR1 GTSNPN and CDR2 SVGIG (reference sequence). The CDR3 is made up of 13 amino acids. V was shortened by 2 bases and J by 0 bases, with 7 bases between the two germline ends. For the CDR3, the DNA is TGTGCCTGGAGTTTAGAAACTAACTATGGCTACACCTTC. It translates to CAWSLETNYGYTF.

The gene calls are TRBV19 and TRBJ1-5, with 9 bases aligning to TRBD1. With V trimmed by 2 bases and J by 4 bases, 3 bases remained unmatched. This CDR3 is built from 15 residues. Germline V gene data show CDR1 as LNHDA and CDR2 as SQIVND (reference sequence). The CDR3 loop reads CASSILTGGNQPQHF. In DNA form, the CDR3 reads TGTGCCAGTAGTATACTGACAGGGGGGAATCAGCCCCAGCATTTT.

V usage is TRBV7-6 and J usage is TRBJ2-7; a weak D match, TRBD2 (5 bases). Germline V gives CDR1 SGHVS, CDR2 FNYEAQ. The germline V and J ends were trimmed by 0 bases and 0 bases, with 6 bases remaining between them. The CDR3 totals 14 residues. In DNA, the CDR3 is TGTGCCAGCAGCTTAGCGGGGAGCTCCTACGAGCAGTACTTC. Translation: CASSLAGSSYEQYF.

CDR3 region: CASSQDANPDEQFF. The DNA for the CDR3 is TGCGCCAGCAGCCAAGATGCCAATCCGGATGAGCAGTTCTTC. The V call is TRBV4-3, the J call TRBJ2-1; D remains unclear. Trimming took off 0 bases at V and 8 bases at J, with 11 bases between the two ends. The CDR3 spans 14 residues. The V gene's germline CDR1 is LGHNA and CDR2 YSLEER.

The rearrangement uses TRBV11-3 and TRBJ2-7, with 7 bases lining up with TRBD1. Germline loops: CDR1 SGHNT, CDR2 YENEEA. The CDR3 runs 14 residues. Germline trimming cut 5 bases from V and 1 base from J; bases unmatched to any gene: 5. The CDR3 sequence is CASSQGVGSYEQYF. The CDR3 nucleotides are TGTGCCAGCAGCCAGGGGGTGGGATCCTACGAGCAGTACTTC.